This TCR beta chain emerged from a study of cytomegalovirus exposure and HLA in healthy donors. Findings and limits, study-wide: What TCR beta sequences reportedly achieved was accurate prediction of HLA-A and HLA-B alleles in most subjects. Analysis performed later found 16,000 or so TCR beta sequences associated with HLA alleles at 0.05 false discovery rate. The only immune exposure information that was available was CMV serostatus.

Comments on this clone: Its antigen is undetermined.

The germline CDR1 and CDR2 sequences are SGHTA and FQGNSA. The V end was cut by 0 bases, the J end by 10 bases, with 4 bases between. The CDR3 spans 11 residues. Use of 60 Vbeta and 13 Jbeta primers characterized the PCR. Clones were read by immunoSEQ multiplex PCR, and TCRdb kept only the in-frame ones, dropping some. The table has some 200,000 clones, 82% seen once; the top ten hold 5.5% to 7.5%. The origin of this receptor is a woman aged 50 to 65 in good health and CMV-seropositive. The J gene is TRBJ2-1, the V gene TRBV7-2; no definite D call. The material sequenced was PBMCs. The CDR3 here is CASSLATEQFF. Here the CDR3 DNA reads TGTGCCAGCAGCTTAGCGACAGAGCAGTTCTTC.